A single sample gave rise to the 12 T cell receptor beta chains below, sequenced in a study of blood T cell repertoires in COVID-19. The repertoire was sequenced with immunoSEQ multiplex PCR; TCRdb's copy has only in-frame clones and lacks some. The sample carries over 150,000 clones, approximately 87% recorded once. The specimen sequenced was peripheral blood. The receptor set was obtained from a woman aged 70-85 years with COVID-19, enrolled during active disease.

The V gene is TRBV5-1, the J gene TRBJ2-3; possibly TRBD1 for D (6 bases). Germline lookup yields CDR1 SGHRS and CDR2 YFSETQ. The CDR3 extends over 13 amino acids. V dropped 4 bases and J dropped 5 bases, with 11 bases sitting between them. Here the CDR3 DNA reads TGCGCCAGCAGCATAGGACAGAGAGATACGCAGTATTTT. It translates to CASSIGQRDTQYF.

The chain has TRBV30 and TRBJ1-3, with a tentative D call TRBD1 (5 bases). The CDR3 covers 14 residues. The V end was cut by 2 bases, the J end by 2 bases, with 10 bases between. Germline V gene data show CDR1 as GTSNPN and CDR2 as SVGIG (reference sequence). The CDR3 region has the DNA TGTGCCTGGAGTTCGGGGGAAGCTGGAAACACCATATATTTT. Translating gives CAWSSGEAGNTIYF.

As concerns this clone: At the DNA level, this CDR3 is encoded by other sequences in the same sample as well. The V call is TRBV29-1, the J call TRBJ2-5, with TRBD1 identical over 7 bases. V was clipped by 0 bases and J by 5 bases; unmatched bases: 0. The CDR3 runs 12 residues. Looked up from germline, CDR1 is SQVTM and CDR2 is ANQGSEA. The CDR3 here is CSVEEGGETQYF. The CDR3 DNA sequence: TGCAGCGTTGAAGAAGGGGGCGAGACCCAGTACTTC. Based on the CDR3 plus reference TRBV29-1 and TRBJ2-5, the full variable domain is SAVISQKPSRDICQRGTSLTIQCQVDSQVTMMFWYRQQPGQSLTLIATANQGSEATYESGFVIDKFPISRPNLTFSTLTVSNMSPEDSSIYLCSVEEGGETQYFGPGTRLLVL.

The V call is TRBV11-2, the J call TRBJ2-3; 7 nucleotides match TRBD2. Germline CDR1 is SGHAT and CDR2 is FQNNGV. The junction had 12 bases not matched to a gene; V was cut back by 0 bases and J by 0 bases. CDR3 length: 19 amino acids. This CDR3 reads CASSLEFQVSGTSTDTQYF. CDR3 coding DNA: TGTGCCAGCAGCTTAGAATTCCAAGTAAGCGGGACTAGCACAGATACGCAGTATTTT.

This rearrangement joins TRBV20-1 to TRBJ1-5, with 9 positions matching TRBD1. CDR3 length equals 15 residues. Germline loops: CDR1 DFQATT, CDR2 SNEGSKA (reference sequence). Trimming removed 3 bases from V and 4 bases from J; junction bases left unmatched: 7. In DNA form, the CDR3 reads TGCAGTGCTAGTCCGTTAGGACAGGGGAATCAGCCCCAGCATTTT. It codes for CSASPLGQGNQPQHF.

CDR3 DNA sequence: TGTGCCAGCAGTTTAGGGGGACAGGGATCCTACAATGAGCAGTTCTTC. This translates into CASSLGGQGSYNEQFF. V and J are TRBV28 and TRBJ2-1; 9 bases are shared with TRBD1. Per germline, CDR1 MDHEN and CDR2 SYDVKM. The CDR3 extends over 16 amino acids. With 2 bases clipped from V and 1 base from J, the junction kept 3 bases outside the gene matches.

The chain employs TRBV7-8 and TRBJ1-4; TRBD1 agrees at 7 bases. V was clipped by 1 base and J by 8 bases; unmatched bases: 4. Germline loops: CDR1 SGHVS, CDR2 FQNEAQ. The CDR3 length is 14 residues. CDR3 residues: CASSLVDRREKLFF. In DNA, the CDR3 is TGTGCCAGCAGCTTAGTGGACAGGAGGGAAAAACTGTTTTTT.

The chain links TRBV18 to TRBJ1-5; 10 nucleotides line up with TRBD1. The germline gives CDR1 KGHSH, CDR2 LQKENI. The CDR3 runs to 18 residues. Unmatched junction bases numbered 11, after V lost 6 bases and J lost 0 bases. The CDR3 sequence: CASSLTGTGADSNQPQHF. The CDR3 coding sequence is TGTGCCAGCTCCCTAACCGGGACAGGGGCGGATAGCAATCAGCCCCAGCATTTT.

This CDR3 is CASSELEGLQYF. Written as DNA, the CDR3 is TGTGCCAGCAGTGAATTAGAGGGCCTTCAGTACTTC. The chain couples TRBV6-1 to TRBJ2-4; D is perhaps TRBD2 (5 bases). Germline assignment: CDR1 MNHNS and CDR2 SASEGT. The V gene lost 2 bases and the J gene lost 11 bases, with 10 bases spanning the gap. This CDR3 comprises 12 residues.

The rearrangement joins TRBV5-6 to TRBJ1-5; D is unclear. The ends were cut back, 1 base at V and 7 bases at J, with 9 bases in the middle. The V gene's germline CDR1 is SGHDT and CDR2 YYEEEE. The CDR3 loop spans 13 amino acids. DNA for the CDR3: TGTGCCAGCAGCTTGAATCAGGAACAGCCCCAGCATTTT. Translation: CASSLNQEQPQHF.

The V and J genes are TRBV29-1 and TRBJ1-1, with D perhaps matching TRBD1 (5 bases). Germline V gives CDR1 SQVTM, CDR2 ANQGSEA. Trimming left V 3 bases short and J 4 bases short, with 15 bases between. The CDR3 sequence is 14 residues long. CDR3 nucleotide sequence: TGCAGCGTTGAGGGGGGGGTTGGGAGCACTGAAGCTTTCTTT. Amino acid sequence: CSVEGGVGSTEAFF.

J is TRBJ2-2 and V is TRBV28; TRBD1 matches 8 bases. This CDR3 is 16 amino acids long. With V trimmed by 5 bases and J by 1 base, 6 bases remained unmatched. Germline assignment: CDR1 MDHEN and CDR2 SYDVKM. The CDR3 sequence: CASSRSGTGNTGELFF. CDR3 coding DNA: TGTGCCAGCAGTAGATCCGGGACAGGGAACACCGGGGAGCTGTTTTTT.